Listed below are T cell receptor beta chains from one sample, sequenced in a study of blood T cell repertoires in COVID-19. TCRdb's table, derived via immunoSEQ multiplex PCR, lists solely in-frame clones and lacks some. The repertoire includes under 450,000 clones, roughly 80% of them detected once, and around 5.1% sits in the top ten. The source material was PBMCs or T cells enriched from blood (not recorded which). These receptors came from a woman in her fifties or sixties who had recovered from COVID-19. CDR3s include the opening cysteine and the closing phenylalanine or tryptophan. A D gene is named only where the DNA matches it firmly. Clone size is shown for a subset of rows, as once, few, many or a class of expanded clone.

TGTGCCAGCAGTGAGGTGACAGCTGCGGGCTACACCTTC | CASSEVTAAGYTF | - | TRBJ1-2 | - | TRBV2
TGTGCCAGCAGCCACCCCTATCCGGGGACAGAAGTCTCTGGAAACACCATATATTTT | CASSHPYPGTEVSGNTIYF | TRBD1 | TRBJ1-3 | - | TRBV4-2
TGTGCCAGCAGCCAAGAACTGATAACTGGAAACACCATATATTTT | CASSQELITGNTIYF | - | TRBJ1-3 | - | TRBV3-1/TRBV3-2
TGTGCCTGGAGGGCCGTCGGGGGAGGGCCAAATCAGCCCCAGCATTTT | CAWRAVGGGPNQPQHF | - | TRBJ1-5 | few | TRBV30
TGCAGCGTTGTGGCCGCTGGAAACACCATATATTTT | CSVVAAGNTIYF | - | TRBJ1-3 | - | TRBV29-1
TGTGCCAGTAGTATTGGGTTAGGGGCGCAGCCCTACACCTTC | CASSIGLGAQPYTF | - | TRBJ1-2 | - | TRBV19
TGCACCAGCAGCCGGGGGGAAAACAGCGGGGTCCCCTGGACGCAGTATTTT | CTSSRGENSGVPWTQYF | - | TRBJ2-3 | - | TRBV1
TGTGCCAGCAGCCAGCGGGACGGGGCTAATCAGCCCCAGCATTTT | CASSQRDGANQPQHF | - | TRBJ1-5 | - | TRBV3-1/TRBV3-2
TGTGCCACGACAGGGGGTTCGGAGACCCAGTACTTC | CATTGGSETQYF | TRBD1 | TRBJ2-5 | once | TRBV19
TGCGCCAGCAGCTTGATAGAGCAGGGTAATGGCTACACCTTC | CASSLIEQGNGYTF | - | TRBJ1-2 | - | TRBV5-1
TGTGCCTGGAGTCCGCTGAAACTAGGTACCGGGGAGCTGTTTTTT | CAWSPLKLGTGELFF | - | TRBJ2-2 | - | TRBV30
TGTGCCAGCCGGGTCGGTGTCGGGGAGACCCAGTACTTC | CASRVGVGETQYF | - | TRBJ2-5 | - | TRBV2
TGTGCCAGCAGGGGGCGTCGGGATTCACCCCTCCACTTT | CASRGRRDSPLHF | - | TRBJ1-6 | - | TRBV6-5
TGTGCCAGCAGCTTTCAGGGGAGAGAGGACACTGAAGCTTTCTTT | CASSFQGREDTEAFF | - | TRBJ1-1 | - | TRBV5-5
TGTGCCAGCAGCAAAGGGGACAGGGCATCCTCCTATAATTCACCCCTCCACTTT | CASSKGDRASSYNSPLHF | TRBD1 | TRBJ1-6 | - | TRBV27
TGCAGTGCTAGTAACCACAAAAGAGGCAACACTGAAGCTTTCTTT | CSASNHKRGNTEAFF | - | TRBJ1-1 | - | TRBV20-1
TGTGCCAGCAGTGACATGGACTATCTGAGCTCCTACAATGAGCAGTTCTTC | CASSDMDYLSSYNEQFF | - | TRBJ2-1 | - | TRBV6-4
TGCGCCAGCCGGCCGGGACAGTCCAACACCGGGGAGCTGTTTTTT | CASRPGQSNTGELFF | TRBD1 | TRBJ2-2 | once | TRBV5-1
TGTGCCAGCAGTACCGGGACTGAAGCTTTCTTT | CASSTGTEAFF | - | TRBJ1-1 | - | TRBV7-3
TGTGCCAGCAGCTTATCCCCCTCAGGGATGAACACTGAAGCTTTCTTT | CASSLSPSGMNTEAFF | - | TRBJ1-1 | - | TRBV5-6
TGTGCCAGCAGTTCGTCCGGGACAGGGAGCGGAAACACCATATATTTT | CASSSSGTGSGNTIYF | TRBD1 | TRBJ1-3 | once | TRBV6-5
TGTGCCAGCAGCATGACAGGGGGCGCTGAGGGCTACACCTTC | CASSMTGGAEGYTF | TRBD1 | TRBJ1-2 | once | TRBV5-4